This T cell receptor (beta chain) was observed in a study of human T cells and chemical hapten exposure. The template was total RNA from unfractionated whole blood. It was the library that attached unique molecular identifiers to individual cDNA molecules. As handled by the study authors: Individual samples carried between roughly 23,224 and 700,000 TCRs, with more than 95,000 as the median. One entry per CDR3 protein results from TCRdb running MiXCR on the 5' RACE reads. TCRdb, not the original authors, processed these V and J calls. This sample has 110,000 or so distinct CDR3 sequences, with more than 15% found just once. The J segment lost 6 bases and the V segment lost 0 bases, leaving 3 bases of the junction unmatched. Germline CDR1 and CDR2: GTSNPN and SVGIG (reference sequence). The CDR3 contains 14 residues.

The chain uses TRBV30 and TRBJ2-3, with 10 bases that match TRBD2. This TCR was sampled from a human donor in good health. Written as DNA, the CDR3 is TGTGCCTGGAGTGTAGGACTAGCGGTTGATACGCAGTATTTT. It codes for CAWSVGLAVDTQYF.